These 24 T cell receptor beta chains share one sample of origin, sequenced in a study of blood T cell repertoires in COVID-19 (dated by TCRdb to the early 2020s). Library preparation employed the immunoSEQ multiplex PCR assay. The table was pulled from immuneACCESS by TCRdb, which kept in-frame rearrangements only. Such tables lose some clones; where checked, under half of the loss comes from unresolved V genes, and the rest has no known cause. Here the sample has tens of thousands of clones; approximately 78% occur a single time. The ten biggest clones cover 8.2% of the sample. Input material: peripheral blood. The receptors derive from a woman older than 75 with acute or convalescent COVID-19.

A single count supports this clone. This chain connects TRBV5-1 to TRBJ1-5, with D uncertain. There are 15 residues in the CDR3. Trimming stripped 3 bases from V and 0 bases from J, with 10 bases between. The germline gives CDR1 SGHRS, CDR2 YFSETQ. CDR3 loop: CASSSTGDSNQPQHF. For the CDR3, the DNA is TGCGCCAGCAGCTCAACCGGGGATAGCAATCAGCCCCAGCATTTT.

The chain couples TRBV18 to TRBJ2-1; D is perhaps TRBD1 (6 bases). This CDR3 has 15 residues. CDR1 KGHSH and CDR2 LQKENI come from the germline V gene. Trimming cost V 2 bases and J 4 bases, with 12 bases left between them. CDR3 DNA sequence: TGTGCCAGCTCACCAAGACAGGCCGTTTACAATGAGCAGTTCTTC. This encodes CASSPRQAVYNEQFF.

The genes are TRBV10-1 and TRBJ2-1; 9 bases are a match to TRBD2. There are 16 residues in the CDR3. Germline assignment: CDR1 WNHNN and CDR2 SYGVQD (reference sequence). With 3 bases clipped from V and 9 bases from J, the junction kept 12 bases outside the gene matches. The CDR3 sequence is CASSDNVAGDGVEQFF. Here the CDR3 DNA reads TGCGCCAGCAGTGATAACGTAGCGGGGGATGGGGTTGAGCAGTTCTTC.

This clone was seen just once. The chain couples TRBV7-8 to TRBJ2-7; weak D call: TRBD2 (6 bases). Germline values: CDR1 SGHVS, CDR2 FQNEAQ. Trimming stripped 3 bases from V and 0 bases from J, with 15 bases between. This CDR3 is 16 amino acids long. The CDR3 is CASSFPRTEGSYEQYF. CDR3 DNA sequence: TGTGCCAGCAGCTTTCCCAGGACGGAGGGCTCCTACGAGCAGTACTTC.

The rearrangement links TRBV10-2 to TRBJ1-1, with D possibly matching TRBD1 (5 bases). The germline V and J ends were trimmed by 11 bases and 8 bases, with 24 bases remaining between them. The germline V gene has CDR1 WSHSY and CDR2 SAAADI. This CDR3 contains 14 residues. The CDR3 is CAATGSPRALEAFF. The DNA of the CDR3 is TGCGCCGCAACAGGCTCTCCCCGGGCCCTCGAAGCTTTCTTT.

The V gene is TRBV3-1 (or the pseudogene TRBV3-2), the J gene TRBJ2-1; TRBD1 might be the D (5 bases). CDR1 and CDR2 (germline): LGHDT, YNNKEL (reference sequence). This CDR3 is 15 amino acids long. The V end was cut by 2 bases, the J end by 2 bases, with 10 bases between. The CDR3 coding sequence is TGTGCCAGCAGCCAAAGTTTAGGGGCCTACAATGAGCAGTTCTTC. Its protein is CASSQSLGAYNEQFF.

The V call is TRBV6-5, the J call TRBJ2-7, with TRBD1 matching over 7 bases. The J segment lost 2 bases and the V segment lost 6 bases, leaving 4 bases of the junction unmatched. Germline V gives CDR1 MNHEY, CDR2 SVGAGI. The CDR3 totals 13 residues. CDR3 amino acids: CASSTGTAYEQYF. Written as DNA, the CDR3 is TGTGCCAGCAGCACCGGGACAGCCTACGAGCAGTACTTC.

This chain uses TRBV28 with TRBJ1-1, with 7 nucleotides matching TRBD1. The CDR3 sequence is 17 residues long. Germline CDR1 reads MDHEN; CDR2 reads SYDVKM. The junction had 16 bases not matched to a gene; V was cut back by 4 bases and J by 5 bases. The CDR3 DNA follows: TGTGCCAGCAGTTCCTTAAGGGATAGAGGGGGCTTGACTGAAGCTTTCTTT. The encoded protein is CASSSLRDRGGLTEAFF.

This clone was seen more than once but under ten times. This chain joins TRBV10-2 and TRBJ1-1; unclear D gene. The CDR3 spans 13 residues. V was cut by 3 bases and J by 1 base, with 6 bases left in between. Germline loops: CDR1 WSHSY, CDR2 SAAADI. Here the CDR3 reads CASSEGGNTEAFF. The CDR3 region has the DNA TGCGCCAGCAGTGAAGGAGGGAACACTGAAGCTTTCTTT.

This clone was recorded once. The chain's CDR3 is CASRISADTQYF. The CDR3, as DNA: TGTGCCAGCAGAATTAGCGCAGATACGCAGTATTTT. The V gene is TRBV6-1, the J gene TRBJ2-3; a possible D gene is TRBD2 (5 bases). Trimming left V 6 bases short and J 4 bases short, with 8 bases between. This CDR3 spans 12 amino acids. The germline CDR1 and CDR2 sequences are MNHNS and SASEGT.

There are a few counts of this clone. The gene calls are TRBV27 and TRBJ2-1; TRBD2 matches at 7 bases. There are 15 residues in the CDR3. V lost 5 bases, J lost 4 bases, and 8 bases stayed unmatched. CDR1 and CDR2 (germline): MNHEY, SMNVEV (reference sequence). The CDR3 spells CASSPMGRGYNEQFF. The CDR3 DNA follows: TGTGCCAGCAGTCCTATGGGGCGGGGGTACAATGAGCAGTTCTTC.

This clone occurred a few times. The gene calls are TRBV7-2 and TRBJ1-1, with TRBD1 as a possible D gene (5 bases). CDR3 length: 13 residues. Looked up from germline, CDR1 is SGHTA and CDR2 is FQGNSA. The ends were cut back, 1 base at V and 7 bases at J, with 10 bases in the middle. The CDR3 sequence is CASSLGGHYEAFF. CDR3 bases: TGTGCCAGCAGCTTAGGTGGACACTATGAAGCTTTCTTT.

This chain joins TRBV9 and TRBJ1-2, with D unresolved. V dropped 3 bases and J dropped 1 base, with 13 bases sitting between them. Germline V gene sequence: CDR1 SGDLS, CDR2 YYNGEE. The CDR3 has 15 residues. The CDR3 loop reads CASSGSAVFNYGYTF. CDR3 DNA sequence: TGTGCCAGCAGCGGGTCCGCAGTGTTTAACTATGGCTACACCTTC.

V usage is TRBV15 and J usage is TRBJ1-3; a weak D match, TRBD1 (5 bases). The CDR3 is made up of 16 amino acids. Looked up from germline, CDR1 is LNHNV and CDR2 is YYDKDF (reference sequence). Trimming removed 0 bases from V and 0 bases from J, with 9 bases in between. The CDR3 nucleotides are TGTGCCACCAGCAGAGATAAGGGGCACTCTGGAAACACCATATATTTT. Its translation: CATSRDKGHSGNTIYF.

The genes are TRBV6-5 and TRBJ1-1; TRBD1 aligns across 9 bases. Germline V CDR1 and CDR2: MNHEY, SVGAGI. The J segment lost 2 bases and the V segment lost 9 bases, leaving 7 bases of the junction unmatched. The CDR3 loop spans 14 amino acids. The CDR3 sequence is CASTGTGFNTEAFF. Here the CDR3 DNA reads TGTGCCAGTACAGGGACAGGGTTTAACACTGAAGCTTTCTTT.

This chain joins TRBV3-1 (or the pseudogene TRBV3-2) and TRBJ2-1; 8 bases match TRBD2. Germline loops: CDR1 LGHDT, CDR2 YNNKEL (reference sequence). V lost 3 bases, J lost 2 bases, and 6 bases stayed unmatched. CDR3 size: 16 residues. Written as DNA, the CDR3 is TGTGCCAGCAGCCAGTCCGGGACTAGAACCTACAATGAGCAGTTCTTC. Translation: CASSQSGTRTYNEQFF.

The V and J genes are TRBV11-2 and TRBJ1-1; maybe TRBD1 (5 bases). Germline V gene data show CDR1 as SGHAT and CDR2 as FQNNGV. V shed 6 bases and J shed 0 bases, with 14 bases lying between them. This CDR3 is built from 15 residues. The CDR3 here is CASSGVGHLNTEAFF. The CDR3 DNA reads TGTGCCAGCAGTGGAGTGGGGCACCTGAACACTGAAGCTTTCTTT.

This rearrangement joins TRBV10-3 to TRBJ2-3; D might be TRBD2 (5 bases). CDR1 ENHRY and CDR2 SYGVKD come from the germline V gene. The CDR3 length is 13 residues. CDR3 protein: CLLRRDHTDTQYF. In nucleotides, the CDR3 is TGTTTACTCCGTCGGGATCACACAGATACGCAGTATTTT.

V gene TRBV7-8 combines with J gene TRBJ2-7; D is ambiguous. The germline CDR1 and CDR2 sequences are SGHVS and FQNEAQ. The V and J ends lost 5 bases and 3 bases respectively, with 11 bases between them. The CDR3 is made up of 13 amino acids. CDR3 sequence reads: CASSQSTVYEQYF. As DNA, the CDR3 is TGTGCCAGCAGCCAAAGTACTGTCTACGAGCAGTACTTC.

J is TRBJ2-5 and V is TRBV4-1; weak D call: TRBD1 (6 bases). Trimming stripped 2 bases from V and 5 bases from J, with 12 bases between. CDR3 size: 14 residues. CDR1 and CDR2 (germline): MGHRA, YSYEKL. CDR3 amino acids: CASSQPTGPETQYF. In DNA, the CDR3 is TGCGCCAGCAGCCAACCCACAGGGCCGGAGACCCAGTACTTC.

V usage is TRBV5-1 and J usage is TRBJ2-4; 7 bases match TRBD1. Germline CDR1 reads SGHRS; CDR2 reads YFSETQ. The V and J ends lost 1 base and 8 bases, in that order; junction bases with no gene match: 6. The CDR3 runs 14 residues. In DNA form, the CDR3 reads TGCGCCAGCAGCTTGTGGTCAGGGGGAGACATTCAGTACTTC. It translates to CASSLWSGGDIQYF.

This clone was found a few times. The V gene is TRBV5-6, the J gene TRBJ2-2, with 7 bases fitting TRBD1. Germline CDR1 reads SGHDT; CDR2 reads YYEEEE. CDR3 length: 15 amino acids. V shed 3 bases and J 5 bases; nucleotides not matched to a gene: 7. The CDR3 spells CASSSAGGWTGELFF. The CDR3 DNA is TGTGCCAGCAGCTCGGCAGGGGGTTGGACCGGGGAGCTGTTTTTT.

In this sample, this clone turned up a few times. The rearrangement uses TRBV3-1 (or the pseudogene TRBV3-2) and TRBJ1-3; perhaps TRBD1 as D (5 bases). Germline CDR1 and CDR2: LGHDT and YNNKEL (reference sequence). The V end was cut by 2 bases, the J end by 0 bases, with 14 bases between. The CDR3 length is 17 residues. CDR3 region: CASSQNHRRSSGNTIYF. The DNA for the CDR3 is TGTGCCAGCAGCCAAAATCACAGGCGGAGCTCTGGAAACACCATATATTTT.

The genes are TRBV28 and TRBJ1-2; 7 bases map to TRBD1. The CDR3 is made up of 13 amino acids. Germline V gene lookup returns CDR1 MDHEN and CDR2 SYDVKM. With V trimmed by 6 bases and J by 8 bases, 9 bases remained unmatched. Written as DNA, the CDR3 is TGTGCCAGCAGCCCATCAGGGGGTCGGGGCTACACCTTC. Its translation: CASSPSGGRGYTF.